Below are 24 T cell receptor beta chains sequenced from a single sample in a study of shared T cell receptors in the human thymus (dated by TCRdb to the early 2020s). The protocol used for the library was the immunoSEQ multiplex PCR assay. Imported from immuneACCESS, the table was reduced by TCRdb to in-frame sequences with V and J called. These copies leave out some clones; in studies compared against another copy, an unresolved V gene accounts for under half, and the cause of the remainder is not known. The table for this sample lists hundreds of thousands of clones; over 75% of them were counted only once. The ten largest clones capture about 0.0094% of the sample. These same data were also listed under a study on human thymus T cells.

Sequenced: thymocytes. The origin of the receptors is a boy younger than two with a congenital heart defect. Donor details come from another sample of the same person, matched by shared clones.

The CDR3 nucleotides read TGTGCCAGCAGCACACAGGGGGCGTCAGATACGCAGTATTTT. This translates into CASSTQGASDTQYF. The chain links TRBV11-2 to TRBJ2-3; 9 bases map to TRBD1. In germline, CDR1 is SGHAT, CDR2 FQNNGV. The CDR3 contains 14 residues. Unmatched junction bases numbered 4, after V lost 5 bases and J lost 4 bases. Based on the CDR3 plus reference TRBV11-2 and TRBJ2-3, the full variable domain is EAGVAQSPRYKIIEKRQSVAFWCNPISGHATLYWYQQILGQGPKLLIQFQNNGVVDDSQLPKDRFSAERLKGVDSTLKIQPAKLEDSAVYLCASSTQGASDTQYFGPGTRLTVL.

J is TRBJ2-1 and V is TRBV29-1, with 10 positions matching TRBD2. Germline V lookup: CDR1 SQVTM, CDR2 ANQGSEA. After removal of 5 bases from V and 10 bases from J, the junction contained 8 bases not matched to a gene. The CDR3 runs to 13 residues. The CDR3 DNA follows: TGCAGCGTTCGCCTAGCGGGAGAATGGGAGCAGTTCTTC. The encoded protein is CSVRLAGEWEQFF.

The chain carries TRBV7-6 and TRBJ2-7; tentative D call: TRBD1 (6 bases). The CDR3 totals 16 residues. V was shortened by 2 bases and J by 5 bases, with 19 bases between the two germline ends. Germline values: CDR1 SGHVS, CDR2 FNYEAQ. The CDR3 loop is CASSLTPLTGTHEQYF. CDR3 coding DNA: TGTGCCAGCAGCTTAACCCCCTTGACAGGAACCCACGAGCAGTACTTC.

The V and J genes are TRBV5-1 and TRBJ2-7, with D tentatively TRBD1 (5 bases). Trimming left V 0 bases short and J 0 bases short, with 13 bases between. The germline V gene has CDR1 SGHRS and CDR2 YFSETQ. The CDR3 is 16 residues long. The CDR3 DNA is TGCGCCAGCAGCTTGGTTGGATCTAGGGGCTCCTACGAGCAGTACTTC. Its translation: CASSLVGSRGSYEQYF.

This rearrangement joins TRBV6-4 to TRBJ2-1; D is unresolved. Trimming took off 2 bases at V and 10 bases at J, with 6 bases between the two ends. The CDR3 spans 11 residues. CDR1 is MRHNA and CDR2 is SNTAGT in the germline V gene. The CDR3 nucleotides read TGTGCCAGCAGTGACGGAGACGAGCAGTTCTTC. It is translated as CASSDGDEQFF.

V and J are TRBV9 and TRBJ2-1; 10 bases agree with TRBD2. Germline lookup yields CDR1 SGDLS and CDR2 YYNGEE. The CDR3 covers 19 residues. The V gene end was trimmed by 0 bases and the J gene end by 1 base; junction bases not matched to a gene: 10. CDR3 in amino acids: CASSVEPLAGYQSYNEQFF. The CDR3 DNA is TGTGCCAGCAGCGTAGAACCACTAGCGGGATACCAATCCTACAATGAGCAGTTCTTC.

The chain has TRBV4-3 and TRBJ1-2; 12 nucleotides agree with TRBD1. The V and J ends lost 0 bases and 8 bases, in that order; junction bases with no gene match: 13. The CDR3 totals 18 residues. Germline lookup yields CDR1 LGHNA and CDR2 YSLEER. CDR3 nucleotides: TGCGCCAGCAGCCAAGAAGGGACAGGGGGCGCAATGAGGAGGGGCTACACCTTC. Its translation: CASSQEGTGGAMRRGYTF.

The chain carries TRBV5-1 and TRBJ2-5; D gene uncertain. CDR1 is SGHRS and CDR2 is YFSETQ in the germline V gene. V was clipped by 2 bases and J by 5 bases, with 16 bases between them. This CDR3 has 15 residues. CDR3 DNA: TGCGCCAGCAGCTTTAGGCACTCTCCAGCGGAGACCCAGTACTTC. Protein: CASSFRHSPAETQYF.

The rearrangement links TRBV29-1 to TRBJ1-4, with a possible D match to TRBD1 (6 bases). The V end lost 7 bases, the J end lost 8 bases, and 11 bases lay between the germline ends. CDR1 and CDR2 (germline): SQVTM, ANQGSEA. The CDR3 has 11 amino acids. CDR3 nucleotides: TGCAGCGCAATCGACAGGGAAAAACTGTTTTTT. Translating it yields CSAIDREKLFF.

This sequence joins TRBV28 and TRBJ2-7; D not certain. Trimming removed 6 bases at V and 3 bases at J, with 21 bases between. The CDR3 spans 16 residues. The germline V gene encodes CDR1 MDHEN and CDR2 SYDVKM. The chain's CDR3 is CASRQQEPTPYYEQYF. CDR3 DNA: TGTGCCAGCAGACAACAAGAGCCGACACCATACTACGAGCAGTACTTC.

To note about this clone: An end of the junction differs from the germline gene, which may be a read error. DNA of the CDR3: TGTGCCAGTAGCTACCCCGGGACAGCCCTGGCCTTC. It codes for CASSYPGTALAF. The chain recombines TRBV19 with TRBJ2-7; 7 bases align to TRBD1. CDR1 and CDR2 (germline): LNHDA, SQIVND (reference sequence). The CDR3 totals 12 residues.

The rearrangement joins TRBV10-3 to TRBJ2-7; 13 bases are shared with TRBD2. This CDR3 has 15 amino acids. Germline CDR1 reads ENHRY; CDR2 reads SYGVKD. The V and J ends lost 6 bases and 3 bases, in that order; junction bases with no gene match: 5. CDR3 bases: TGTGCCATCAGCGGGACTAGCGGGACGGTCTACGAGCAGTACTTC. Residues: CAISGTSGTVYEQYF.

This chain's CDR3 is CAWSVGANEQYF. For the CDR3, the DNA is TGTGCCTGGAGTGTGGGGGCCAACGAGCAGTACTTC. The V call is TRBV30, the J call TRBJ2-7, with D perhaps TRBD1 (6 bases). CDR1 and CDR2 from the germline V gene are GTSNPN and SVGIG (reference sequence). This CDR3 contains 12 residues. The V end was cut by 0 bases, the J end by 5 bases, with 8 bases between.

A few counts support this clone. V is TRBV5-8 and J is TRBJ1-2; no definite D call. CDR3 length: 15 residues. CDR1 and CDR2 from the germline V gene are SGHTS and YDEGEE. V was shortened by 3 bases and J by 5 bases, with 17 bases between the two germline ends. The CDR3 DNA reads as TGTGCCAGCAGCTGGGAGGTGCTGGCACCTTATGGCTACACCTTC. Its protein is CASSWEVLAPYGYTF. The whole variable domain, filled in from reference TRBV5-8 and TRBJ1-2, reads EAGVTQSPTHLIKTRGQQATLRCSPISGHTSVYWYQQALGLGLQFLLWYDEGEERNRGNFPPRFSGRQFPNYSSELNVNALELEDSALYLCASSWEVLAPYGYTFGSGTRLTVV.

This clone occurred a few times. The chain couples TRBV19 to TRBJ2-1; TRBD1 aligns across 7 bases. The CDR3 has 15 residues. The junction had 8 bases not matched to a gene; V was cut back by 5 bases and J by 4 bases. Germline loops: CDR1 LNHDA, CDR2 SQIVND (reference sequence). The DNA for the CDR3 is TGTGCCAGTAGTCTCTCCGGGACAGTGTACAATGAGCAGTTCTTC. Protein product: CASSLSGTVYNEQFF.

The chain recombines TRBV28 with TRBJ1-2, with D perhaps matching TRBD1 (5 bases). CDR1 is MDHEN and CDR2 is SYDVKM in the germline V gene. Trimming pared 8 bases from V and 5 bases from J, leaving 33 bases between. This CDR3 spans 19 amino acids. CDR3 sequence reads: CASEGGGAGQISIGYGYTF. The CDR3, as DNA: TGTGCCAGCGAAGGCGGTGGGGCAGGGCAAATTTCTATTGGATATGGCTACACCTTC.

CDR3 region: CASSHRVGYGYTF. The DNA for the CDR3 is TGTGCCAGCAGCCACAGGGTTGGCTATGGCTACACCTTC. The V and J genes are TRBV14 and TRBJ1-2, with D maybe TRBD1 (5 bases). The V and J ends lost 3 bases and 4 bases respectively, with 9 bases between them. Germline V CDR1 and CDR2: SGHDN, FVKESK. This CDR3 has 13 amino acids.

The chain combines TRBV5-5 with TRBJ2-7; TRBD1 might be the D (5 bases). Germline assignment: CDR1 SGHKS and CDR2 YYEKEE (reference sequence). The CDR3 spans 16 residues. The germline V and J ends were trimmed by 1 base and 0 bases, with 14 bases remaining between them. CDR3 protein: CASSLIYGHCSYEQYF. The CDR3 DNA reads TGTGCCAGCAGCTTGATTTACGGACACTGCTCCTACGAGCAGTACTTC. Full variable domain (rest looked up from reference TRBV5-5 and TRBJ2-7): DAGVTQSPTHLIKTRGQQVTLRCSPISGHKSVSWYQQVLGQGPQFIFQYYEKEERGRGNFPDRFSARQFPNYSSELNVNALLLGDSALYLCASSLIYGHCSYEQYFGPGTRLTVT.

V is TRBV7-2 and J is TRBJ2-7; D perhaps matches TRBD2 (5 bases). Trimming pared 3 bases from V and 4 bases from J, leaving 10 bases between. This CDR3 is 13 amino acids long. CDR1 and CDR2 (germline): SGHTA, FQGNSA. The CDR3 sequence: CASSFGVEYEQYF. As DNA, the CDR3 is TGTGCCAGCAGCTTCGGGGTAGAATACGAGCAGTACTTC. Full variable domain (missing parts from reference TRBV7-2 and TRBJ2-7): GAGVSQSPSNKVTEKGKDVELRCDPISGHTALYWYRQSLGQGLEFLIYFQGNSAPDKSGLPSDRFSAERTGGSVSTLTIQRTQQEDSAVYLCASSFGVEYEQYFGPGTRLTVT.

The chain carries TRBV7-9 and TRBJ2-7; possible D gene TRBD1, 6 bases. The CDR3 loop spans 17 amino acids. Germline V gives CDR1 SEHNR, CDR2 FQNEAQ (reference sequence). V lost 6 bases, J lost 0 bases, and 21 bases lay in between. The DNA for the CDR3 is TGTGCCAGCAGACCTAATACAGGGAAACCCCTCTCCTACGAGCAGTACTTC. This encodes CASRPNTGKPLSYEQYF.

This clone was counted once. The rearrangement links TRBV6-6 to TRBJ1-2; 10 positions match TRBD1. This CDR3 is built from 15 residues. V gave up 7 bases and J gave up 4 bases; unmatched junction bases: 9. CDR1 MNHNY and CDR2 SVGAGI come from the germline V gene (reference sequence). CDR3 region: CASTLRDRGPYGYTF. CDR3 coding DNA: TGTGCCAGCACACTCCGGGACAGGGGCCCCTATGGCTACACCTTC.

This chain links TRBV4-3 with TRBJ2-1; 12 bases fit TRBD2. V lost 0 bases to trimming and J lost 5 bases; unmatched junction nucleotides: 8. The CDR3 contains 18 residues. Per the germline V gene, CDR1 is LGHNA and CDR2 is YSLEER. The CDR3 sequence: CASSQDPRTSGEHNEQFF. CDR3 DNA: TGCGCCAGCAGCCAAGACCCGAGGACTAGCGGGGAACACAATGAGCAGTTCTTC.

CDR3 in amino acids: CASSRGLAGLGETQYF. CDR3 sequence (DNA): TGCGCCAGCAGCCGGGGACTAGCGGGACTGGGGGAGACCCAGTACTTC. V is TRBV5-1 and J is TRBJ2-5; 13 nucleotides align to TRBD2. Germline V gene data show CDR1 as SGHRS and CDR2 as YFSETQ. This CDR3 has 16 residues. V shed 4 bases, J shed 5 bases, and the junction held 8 bases outside the gene matches.

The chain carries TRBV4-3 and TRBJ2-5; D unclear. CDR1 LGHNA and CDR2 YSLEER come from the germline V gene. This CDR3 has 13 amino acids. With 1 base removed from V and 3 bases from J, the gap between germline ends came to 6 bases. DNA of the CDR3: TGCGCCAGCAGCCAAGGATTAGAAGAGACCCAGTACTTC. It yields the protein CASSQGLEETQYF.